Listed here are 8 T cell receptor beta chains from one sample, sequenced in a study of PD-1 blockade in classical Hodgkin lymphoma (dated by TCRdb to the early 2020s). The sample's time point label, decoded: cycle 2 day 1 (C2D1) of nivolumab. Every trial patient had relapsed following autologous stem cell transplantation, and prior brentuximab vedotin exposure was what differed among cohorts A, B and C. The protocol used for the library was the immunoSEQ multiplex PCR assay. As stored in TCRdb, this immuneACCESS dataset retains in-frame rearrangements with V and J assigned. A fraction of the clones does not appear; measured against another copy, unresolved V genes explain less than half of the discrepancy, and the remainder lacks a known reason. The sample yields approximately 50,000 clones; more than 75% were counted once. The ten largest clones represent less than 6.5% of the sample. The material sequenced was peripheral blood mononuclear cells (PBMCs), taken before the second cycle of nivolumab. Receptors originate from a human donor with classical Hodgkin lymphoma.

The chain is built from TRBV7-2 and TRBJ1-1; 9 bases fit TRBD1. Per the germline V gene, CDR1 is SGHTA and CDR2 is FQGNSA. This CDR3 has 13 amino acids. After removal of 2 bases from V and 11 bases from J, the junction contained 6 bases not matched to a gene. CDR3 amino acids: CASSLTTGGRAFF. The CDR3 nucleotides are TGTGCCAGCAGCTTAACGACAGGGGGGAGGGCTTTCTTT.

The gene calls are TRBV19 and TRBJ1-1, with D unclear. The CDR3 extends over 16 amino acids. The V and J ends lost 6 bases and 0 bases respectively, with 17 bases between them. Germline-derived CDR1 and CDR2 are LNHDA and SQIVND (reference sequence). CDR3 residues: CASSYMIAGLNTEAFF. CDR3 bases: TGTGCCAGTAGCTACATGATAGCGGGTTTGAACACTGAAGCTTTCTTT.

The DNA for the CDR3 is TGTGCCAGCAGCTTTACATCAGATACGCAGTATTTT. It encodes CASSFTSDTQYF. The gene calls are TRBV7-9 and TRBJ2-3; D is undetermined. There are 12 residues in the CDR3. CDR1 SEHNR and CDR2 FQNEAQ come from the germline V gene (reference sequence). V lost 3 bases to trimming and J lost 4 bases, with 5 bases between them.

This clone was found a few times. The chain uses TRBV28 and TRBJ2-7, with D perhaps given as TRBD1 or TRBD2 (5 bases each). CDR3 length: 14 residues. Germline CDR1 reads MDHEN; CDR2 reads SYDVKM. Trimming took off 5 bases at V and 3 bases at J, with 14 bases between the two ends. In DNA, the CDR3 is TGTGCCAGCAGTCAACCCCGAGGGGACTACGAGCAGTACTTC. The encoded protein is CASSQPRGDYEQYF.

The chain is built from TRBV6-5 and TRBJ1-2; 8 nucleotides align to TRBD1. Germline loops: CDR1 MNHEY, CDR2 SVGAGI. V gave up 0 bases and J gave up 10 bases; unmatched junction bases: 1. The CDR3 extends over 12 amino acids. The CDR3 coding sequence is TGTGCCAGCAGTTACTCGACAGGGGTCTACACCTTC. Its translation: CASSYSTGVYTF.

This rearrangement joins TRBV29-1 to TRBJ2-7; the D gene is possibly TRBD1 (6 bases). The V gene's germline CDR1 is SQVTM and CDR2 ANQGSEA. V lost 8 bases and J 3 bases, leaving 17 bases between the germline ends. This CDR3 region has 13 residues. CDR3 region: CSFRGGFDYEQYF. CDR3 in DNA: TGCAGCTTCCGAGGGGGTTTTGACTACGAGCAGTACTTC.

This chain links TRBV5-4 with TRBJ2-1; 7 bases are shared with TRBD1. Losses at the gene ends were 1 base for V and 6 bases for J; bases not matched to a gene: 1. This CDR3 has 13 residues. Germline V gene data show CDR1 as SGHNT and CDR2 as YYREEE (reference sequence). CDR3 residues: CASSLTGVNEQFF. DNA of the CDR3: TGTGCCAGCAGCTTGACAGGGGTCAATGAGCAGTTCTTC.

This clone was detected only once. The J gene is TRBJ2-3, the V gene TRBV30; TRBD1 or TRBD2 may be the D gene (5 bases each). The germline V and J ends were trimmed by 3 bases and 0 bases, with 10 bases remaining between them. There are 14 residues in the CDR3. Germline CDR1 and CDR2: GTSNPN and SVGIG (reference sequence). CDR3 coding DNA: TGTGCCTGGAGCGGGGCCTTAAGCACAGATACGCAGTATTTT. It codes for CAWSGALSTDTQYF.